The next 24 T cell receptor beta chains were all read from a single sample in a study of liver allograft versus peripheral blood T cells. Whole-study context: Transplanted-liver and recipient peripheral blood T cell receptor repertoires were compared.

TCRdb re-derived calls from the reads in MiXCR, one entry per CDR3 protein. This sample has 13,000 or so distinct CDR3 sequences, with approximately 20% found just once. The receptor source for this set is a human patient who had a liver transplant. Some T cells may be the graft donor's.

The chain links TRBV27 to TRBJ1-2, with a tentative D call TRBD1 (5 bases). V was cut by 0 bases and J by 3 bases, with 11 bases left in between. In germline, CDR1 is MNHEY, CDR2 SMNVEV (reference sequence). The CDR3 contains 15 residues. The CDR3 DNA is TGTGCCAGCAGTTTATCGGGGGTGTTGTACTATGGCTACACCTTC. Protein: CASSLSGVLYYGYTF.

This clonotype was observed a few times. The chain employs TRBV6-5 and TRBJ2-7; D is uncertain. The germline gives CDR1 MNHEY, CDR2 SVGAGI. The length of the CDR3 is 18 residues. Trimming removed 4 bases at V and 3 bases at J, with 25 bases between. CDR3 protein: CASSSLGRSTTPIYEQYF. The CDR3, as DNA: TGTGCCAGCAGTTCCCTGGGCCGGTCGACGACCCCTATCTACGAGCAGTACTTC.

This clonotype is deemed medium-sized (0.01 to 0.1%). The gene calls are TRBV10-3 and TRBJ2-7; 7 nucleotides match TRBD1. The germline V gene has CDR1 ENHRY and CDR2 SYGVKD. There are 14 residues in the CDR3. The junction had 7 bases not matched to a gene; V was cut back by 7 bases and J by 1 base. CDR3 residues: CAITGTGVSYEQYF. The CDR3 nucleotides are TGTGCCATCACGGGAACAGGGGTGTCCTACGAGCAGTACTTC.

In regard to this clonotype: Since no conserved phenylalanine or tryptophan closes the CDR3, a read error is the likely cause. The rearrangement uses TRBV7-2 and TRBJ1-3; TRBD1 might be the D (6 bases). In germline, CDR1 is SGHTA, CDR2 FQGNSA. V dropped 3 bases and J dropped 0 bases, with 18 bases sitting between them. The CDR3 covers 18 residues. CDR3 in DNA: TGTGCCAGCAGCTTTACGGGTACAGGGCCCGGCTCTGGAAACACCATATATCTT. Translation gives CASSFTGTGPGSGNTIYL.

Many counts were recorded for this clonotype. The chain carries TRBV15 and TRBJ2-2, with D perhaps given as TRBD1 or TRBD2 (5 bases each). CDR3 size: 15 residues. Germline lookup yields CDR1 LNHNV and CDR2 YYDKDF (reference sequence). Trimming took 1 base from V and 1 from J, leaving 7 bases between them. In DNA, the CDR3 is TGTGCCACCAGCAGAGGAGGGGAGAACACCGGGGAGCTGTTTTTT. It yields the protein CATSRGGENTGELFF. Complete variable domain (other parts from reference TRBV15 and TRBJ2-2): DAMVIQNPRYQVTQFGKPVTLSCSQTLNHNVMYWYQQKSSQAPKLLFHYYDKDFNNEADTPDNFQSRRPNTSFCFLDIRSPGLGDTAMYLCATSRGGENTGELFFGEGSRLTVL.

This clonotype came up a few times. The CDR3 region is CASRWRTANTGELFF. The CDR3 coding sequence is TGTGCCAGCCGATGGAGGACGGCGAACACCGGGGAGCTGTTTTTT. The genes are TRBV5-6 and TRBJ2-2; D perhaps matches TRBD2 (5 bases). There are 15 residues in the CDR3. V lost 7 bases to trimming and J lost 0 bases, with 13 bases between them. The germline gives CDR1 SGHDT, CDR2 YYEEEE.

This clonotype showed up just a few times. CDR3 bases: TGTGCCAGCAGCTTGTCGAGCGGGTCCCAAGAGACCCAGTACTTC. Encoded protein: CASSLSSGSQETQYF. The chain couples TRBV5-4 to TRBJ2-5, with a weak D call TRBD2 (6 bases). The CDR3 extends over 15 amino acids. The V gene's germline CDR1 is SGHNT and CDR2 YYREEE (reference sequence). V shed 1 base and J shed 1 base, with 11 bases lying between them.

This clonotype turned up a few times. This chain connects TRBV28 to TRBJ1-6, with D tentatively TRBD1 (6 bases). CDR3 length: 14 amino acids. The germline CDR1 and CDR2 sequences are MDHEN and SYDVKM. The V end lost 6 bases, the J end lost 6 bases, and 12 bases lay between the germline ends. The CDR3 sequence: CASSPRGGNSPLHF. CDR3 bases: TGTGCCAGCAGCCCCAGGGGTGGTAATTCACCCCTCCACTTT.

This clonotype was detected ten times or more. This rearrangement joins TRBV19 to TRBJ1-4; D might be TRBD1 (6 bases). The ends were cut back, 3 bases at V and 7 bases at J, with 12 bases in the middle. The CDR3 consists of 14 residues. The germline gives CDR1 LNHDA, CDR2 SQIVND (reference sequence). CDR3 DNA sequence: TGTGCCAGTAGTATTTGGGGGCTCGGTGAAAAACTGTTTTTT. Translated: CASSIWGLGEKLFF. Looking up the rest from reference TRBV19 and TRBJ1-4 gives the full variable domain: DGGITQSPKYLFRKEGQNVTLSCEQNLNHDAMYWYRQDPGQGLRLIYYSQIVNDFQKGDIAEGYSVSREKKESFPLTVTSAQKNPTAFYLCASSIWGLGEKLFFGSGTQLSVL.

This clonotype counts as medium-sized (0.01 to 0.1%). The gene calls are TRBV27 and TRBJ2-2; D uncertain. V was cut by 6 bases and J by 3 bases, with 8 bases left in between. The V gene's germline CDR1 is MNHEY and CDR2 SMNVEV (reference sequence). This CDR3 has 13 amino acids. CDR3 coding DNA: TGTGCCAGCAGAACAGAGCACACCGGGGAGCTGTTTTTT. As protein: CASRTEHTGELFF.

This clonotype was picked up a small number of times. The rearrangement uses TRBV5-4 and TRBJ2-7; D call uncertain. Germline assignment: CDR1 SGHNT and CDR2 YYREEE (reference sequence). There are 14 residues in the CDR3. V lost 0 bases and J 0 bases, leaving 7 bases between the germline ends. CDR3 sequence reads: CASSLDRISYEQYF. In nucleotides, the CDR3 is TGTGCCAGCAGCTTGGACAGAATCTCCTACGAGCAGTACTTC.

By share, this clonotype ranks as medium-sized. The chain carries TRBV15 and TRBJ2-3, with a tentative D call TRBD1 (6 bases). The germline V and J ends were trimmed by 2 bases and 0 bases, with 12 bases remaining between them. CDR1 and CDR2 from the germline V gene are LNHNV and YYDKDF (reference sequence). This CDR3 region has 16 residues. CDR3 in amino acids: CATSRPGDRSTDTQYF. CDR3 DNA sequence: TGTGCCACCAGCAGACCGGGTGACAGGAGCACAGATACGCAGTATTTT. Looking up the rest from reference TRBV15 and TRBJ2-3 gives the full variable domain: DAMVIQNPRYQVTQFGKPVTLSCSQTLNHNVMYWYQQKSSQAPKLLFHYYDKDFNNEADTPDNFQSRRPNTSFCFLDIRSPGLGDTAMYLCATSRPGDRSTDTQYFGPGTRLTVL.

In this sample, this clonotype turned up many times. The rearrangement links TRBV18 to TRBJ1-5, with a possible D match to TRBD1 (5 bases). The CDR3 runs 16 residues. Trimming took off 0 bases at V and 4 bases at J, with 13 bases between the two ends. Germline CDR1 KGHSH, CDR2 LQKENI. The chain's CDR3 is CASSPPARGGNQPQHF. As DNA, the CDR3 is TGTGCCAGCTCACCACCAGCTAGGGGCGGGAATCAGCCCCAGCATTTT.

This clonotype was picked up one time. This may be a read error, as it is one base from a much larger clone. The J gene is TRBJ2-7, the V gene TRBV6-2 or TRBV6-3; D gene uncertain. The CDR3 sequence is 12 residues long. CDR1 and CDR2 (germline): MNHEY, SVGEGT. The DNA of the CDR3 is TGTGCCAGCACGACGGTCCGTTACGAGCAGAACTTC. Its protein is CASTTVRYEQNF.

This clonotype came up a few times. V is TRBV19 and J is TRBJ1-5; D is unresolved. Germline V gives CDR1 LNHDA, CDR2 SQIVND (reference sequence). V was cut by 5 bases and J by 9 bases, with 11 bases left in between. The CDR3 sequence is 12 residues long. The CDR3 DNA reads TGTGCCAGTAGTGAAATACGTGGGCCCCAGCATTTT. Translating it yields CASSEIRGPQHF.

This clonotype was seen only a few times. CDR3 amino acids: CASSLARGQGYNEQFF. CDR3 DNA sequence: TGTGCCAGCAGCTTAGCGAGGGGACAGGGATACAATGAGCAGTTCTTC. The chain has TRBV11-1 and TRBJ2-1; the match to TRBD1 covers 9 bases. The J segment lost 4 bases and the V segment lost 0 bases, leaving 4 bases of the junction unmatched. Per the germline V gene, CDR1 is SGHAT and CDR2 is FQDESV (reference sequence). The CDR3 spans 16 residues.

The gene calls are TRBV6-1 and TRBJ1-2; 10 nucleotides line up with TRBD1. Losses at the gene ends were 5 bases for V and 8 bases for J; bases not matched to a gene: 5. Germline lookup yields CDR1 MNHNS and CDR2 SASEGT. The CDR3 loop spans 13 amino acids. The CDR3 loop reads CASSSDRGLGYTF. The CDR3, as DNA: TGTGCCAGCAGTTCCGACAGGGGGCTGGGCTACACCTTC.

This clonotype was counted many times. This chain joins TRBV7-2 and TRBJ2-7; D gene uncertain. Germline values: CDR1 SGHTA, CDR2 FQGNSA. This CDR3 is built from 12 residues. Trimming pared 1 base from V and 4 bases from J, leaving 5 bases between. Here the CDR3 reads CASSLDNYEQYF. For the CDR3, the DNA is TGTGCCAGCAGCTTAGACAATTACGAGCAGTACTTC.

Relative to its sample, this clonotype is medium-sized (0.01 to 0.1%). This chain joins TRBV7-2 and TRBJ1-6; D unresolved. Trimming took off 2 bases at V and 7 bases at J, with 15 bases between the two ends. Germline values: CDR1 SGHTA, CDR2 FQGNSA. The length of the CDR3 is 16 residues. The CDR3 DNA reads TGTGCCAGCAGCTTAAGGCGGGGAACGGGAAATTCACCCCTCCACTTT. It encodes CASSLRRGTGNSPLHF.

This clonotype is judged medium-sized. The gene calls are TRBV27 and TRBJ1-5, with D maybe TRBD1 (5 bases). Germline-derived CDR1 and CDR2 are MNHEY and SMNVEV (reference sequence). The CDR3 contains 14 residues. Trimming pared 5 bases from V and 4 bases from J, leaving 12 bases between. CDR3 sequence reads: CASSPGTYNQPQHF. In nucleotides, the CDR3 is TGTGCCAGCAGTCCCGGGACTTATAATCAGCCCCAGCATTTT.

About this clonotype itself: A much bigger clone sits one base away, suggesting this may be a read error. The V call is TRBV6-6, the J call TRBJ1-2; D call uncertain. V lost 5 bases and J 9 bases, leaving 10 bases between the germline ends. CDR1 MNHNY and CDR2 SVGAGI come from the germline V gene (reference sequence). CDR3 length: 11 residues. CDR3 DNA: TGTGCCAGCAGTACCGAGACGAGCTACACCTTC. Its translation is CASSTETSYTF.

The chain carries TRBV20-1 and TRBJ1-6, with 9 bases lining up with TRBD1. The CDR3 consists of 14 residues. V was clipped by 2 bases and J by 14 bases; unmatched bases: 10. CDR1 is DFQATT, CDR2 SNEGSKA, per germline (reference sequence). The CDR3 coding sequence is TGCAGTGCTAGATCGGGACAGGGCGGGAAAACCCTCCACTTT. It codes for CSARSGQGGKTLHF.

This clonotype has at least ten counts. V and J are TRBV6-1 and TRBJ2-3, with 11 bases aligning to TRBD2. Germline trimming cut 6 bases from V and 4 bases from J; bases unmatched to any gene: 15. Looked up from germline, CDR1 is MNHNS and CDR2 is SASEGT. This CDR3 is built from 18 residues. This CDR3 is CASSERLAGPVSADTQYF. The DNA for the CDR3 is TGTGCCAGCAGCGAGCGACTAGCGGGGCCCGTTTCCGCAGATACGCAGTATTTT.

The chain carries TRBV11-1 and TRBJ2-5; a weak D match, TRBD1 (6 bases). The CDR3 has 16 amino acids. Per the germline V gene, CDR1 is SGHAT and CDR2 is FQDESV (reference sequence). V gave up 4 bases and J gave up 0 bases, with 15 bases separating them. CDR3 region: CASSSRAGAYQETQYF. CDR3 sequence (DNA): TGTGCCAGCAGCTCCCGCGCAGGGGCGTACCAAGAGACCCAGTACTTC.